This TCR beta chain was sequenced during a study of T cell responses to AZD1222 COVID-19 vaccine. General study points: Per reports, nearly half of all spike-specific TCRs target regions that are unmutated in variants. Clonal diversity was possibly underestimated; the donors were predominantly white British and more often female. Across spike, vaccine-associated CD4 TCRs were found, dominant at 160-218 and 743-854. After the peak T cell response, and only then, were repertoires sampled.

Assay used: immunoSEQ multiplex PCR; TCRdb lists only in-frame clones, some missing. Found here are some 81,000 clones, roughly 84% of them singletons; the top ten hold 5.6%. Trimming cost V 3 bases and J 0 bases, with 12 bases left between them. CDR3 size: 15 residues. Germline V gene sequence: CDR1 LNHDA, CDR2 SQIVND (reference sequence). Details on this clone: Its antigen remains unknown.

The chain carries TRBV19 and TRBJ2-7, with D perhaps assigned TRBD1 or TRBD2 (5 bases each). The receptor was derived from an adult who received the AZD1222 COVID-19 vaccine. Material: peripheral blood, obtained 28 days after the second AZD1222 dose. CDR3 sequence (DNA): TGTGCCAGTAGTATCGGGACGCAGAGCTCCTACGAGCAGTACTTC. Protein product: CASSIGTQSSYEQYF.